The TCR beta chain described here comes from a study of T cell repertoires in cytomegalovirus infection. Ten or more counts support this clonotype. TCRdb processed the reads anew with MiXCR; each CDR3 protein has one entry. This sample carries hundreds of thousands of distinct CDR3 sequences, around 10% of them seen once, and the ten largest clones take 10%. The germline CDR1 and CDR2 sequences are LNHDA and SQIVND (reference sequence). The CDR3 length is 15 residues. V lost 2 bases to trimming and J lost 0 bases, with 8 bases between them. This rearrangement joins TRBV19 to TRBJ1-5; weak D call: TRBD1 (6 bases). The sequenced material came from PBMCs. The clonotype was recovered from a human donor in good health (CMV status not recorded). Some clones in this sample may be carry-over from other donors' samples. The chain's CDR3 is CASSITGHSNQPQHF. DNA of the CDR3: TGTGCCAGTAGTATAACAGGGCATAGCAATCAGCCCCAGCATTTT.